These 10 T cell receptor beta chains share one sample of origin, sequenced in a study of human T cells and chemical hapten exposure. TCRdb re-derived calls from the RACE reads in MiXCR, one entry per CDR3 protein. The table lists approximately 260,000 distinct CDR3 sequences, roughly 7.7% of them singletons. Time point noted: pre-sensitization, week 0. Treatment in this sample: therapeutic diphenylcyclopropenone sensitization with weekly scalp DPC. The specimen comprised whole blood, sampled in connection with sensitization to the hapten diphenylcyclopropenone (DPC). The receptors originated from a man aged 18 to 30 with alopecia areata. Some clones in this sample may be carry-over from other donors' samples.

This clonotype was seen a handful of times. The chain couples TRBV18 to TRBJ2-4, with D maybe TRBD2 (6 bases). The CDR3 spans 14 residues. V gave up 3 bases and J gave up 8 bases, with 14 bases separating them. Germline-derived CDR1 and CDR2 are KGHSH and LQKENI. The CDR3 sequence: CASSPGGNLDIQYF. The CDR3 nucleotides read TGTGCCAGCTCACCGGGGGGTAATTTGGACATTCAGTACTTC. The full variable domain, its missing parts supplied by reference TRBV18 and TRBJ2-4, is NAGVMQNPRHLVRRRGQEARLRCSPMKGHSHVYWYRQLPEEGLKFMVYLQKENIIDESGMPKERFSAEFPKEGPSILRIQQVVRGDSAAYFCASSPGGNLDIQYFGAGTRLSVL.

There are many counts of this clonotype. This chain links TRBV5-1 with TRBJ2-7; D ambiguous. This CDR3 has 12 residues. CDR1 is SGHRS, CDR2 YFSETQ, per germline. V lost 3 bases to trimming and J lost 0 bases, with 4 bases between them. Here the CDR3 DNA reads TGCGCCAGCAGCTCGAGCTCCTACGAGCAGTACTTC. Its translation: CASSSSSYEQYF.

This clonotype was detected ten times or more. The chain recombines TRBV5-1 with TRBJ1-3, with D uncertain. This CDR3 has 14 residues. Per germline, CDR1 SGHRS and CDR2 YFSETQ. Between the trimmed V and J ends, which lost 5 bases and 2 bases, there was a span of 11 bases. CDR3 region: CASREPTTGNTIYF. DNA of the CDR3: TGCGCCAGCAGAGAACCAACTACTGGAAACACCATATATTTT.

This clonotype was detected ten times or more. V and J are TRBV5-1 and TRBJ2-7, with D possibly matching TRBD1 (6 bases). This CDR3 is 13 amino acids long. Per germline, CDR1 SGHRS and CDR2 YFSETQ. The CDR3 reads CASSLDRSYEQYV. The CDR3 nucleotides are TGTGCCAGCAGCTTGGACAGATCCTACGAGCAGTACGTC.

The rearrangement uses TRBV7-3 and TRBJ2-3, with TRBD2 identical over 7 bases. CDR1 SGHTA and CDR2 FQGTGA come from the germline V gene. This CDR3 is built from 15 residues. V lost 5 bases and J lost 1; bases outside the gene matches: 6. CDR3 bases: TGTGCCAGCAGCCTACCTAGCGGCCGCACAGATACGCAGTATTTT. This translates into CASSLPSGRTDTQYF.

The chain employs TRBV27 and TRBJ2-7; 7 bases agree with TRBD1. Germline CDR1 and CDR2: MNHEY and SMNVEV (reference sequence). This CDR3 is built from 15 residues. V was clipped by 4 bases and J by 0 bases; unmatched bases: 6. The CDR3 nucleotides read TGTGCCAGCAGTTCCGACAGGGCTGCCTCCTACGAGCAGTACTTC. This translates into CASSSDRAASYEQYF.

The CDR3 loop reads CASSEGGYTF. CDR3 sequence (DNA): TGTGCCAGCAGTGAAGGCGGCTACACCTTC. The rearrangement links TRBV2 to TRBJ1-2; D not resolved. The CDR3 covers 10 residues. The V gene's germline CDR1 is SNHLY and CDR2 FYNNEI. V was shortened by 1 base and J by 8 bases, with 2 bases between the two germline ends. Together with reference TRBV2 and TRBJ1-2, the CDR3 gives the full variable domain: EPEVTQTPSHQVTQMGQEVILRCVPISNHLYFYWYRQILGQKVEFLVSFYNNEISEKSEIFDDQFSVERPDGSNFTLKIRSTKLEDSAMYFCASSEGGYTFGSGTRLTVV.

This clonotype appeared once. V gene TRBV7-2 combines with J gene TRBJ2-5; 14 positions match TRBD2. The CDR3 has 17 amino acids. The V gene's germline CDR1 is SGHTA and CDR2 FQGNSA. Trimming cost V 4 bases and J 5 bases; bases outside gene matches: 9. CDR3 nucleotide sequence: TGTGCCAGCAGCTCCCGACTAGCGGGGGGGCCTGGGGAGACCCAGTACTTC. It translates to CASSSRLAGGPGETQYF.

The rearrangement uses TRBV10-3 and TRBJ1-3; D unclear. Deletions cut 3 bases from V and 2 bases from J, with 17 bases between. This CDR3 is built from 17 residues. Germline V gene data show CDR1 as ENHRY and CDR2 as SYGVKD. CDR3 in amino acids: CAISEFASKFTGNTIYF. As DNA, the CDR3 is TGTGCCATCAGTGAATTTGCATCCAAATTTACTGGAAACACCATATATTTT.

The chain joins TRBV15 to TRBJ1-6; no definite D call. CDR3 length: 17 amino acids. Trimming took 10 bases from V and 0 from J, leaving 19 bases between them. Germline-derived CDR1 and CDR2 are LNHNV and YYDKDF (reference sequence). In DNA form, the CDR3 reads TGTGCCAGACACGACAACAGTGGATTCTCCTATAATTCACCCCTCCACTTT. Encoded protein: CARHDNSGFSYNSPLHF. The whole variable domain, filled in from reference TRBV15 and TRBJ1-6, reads DAMVIQNPRYQVTQFGKPVTLSCSQTLNHNVMYWYQQKSSQAPKLLFHYYDKDFNNEADTPDNFQSRRPNTSFCFLDIRSPGLGDTAMYLCARHDNSGFSYNSPLHFGNGTRLTVT.